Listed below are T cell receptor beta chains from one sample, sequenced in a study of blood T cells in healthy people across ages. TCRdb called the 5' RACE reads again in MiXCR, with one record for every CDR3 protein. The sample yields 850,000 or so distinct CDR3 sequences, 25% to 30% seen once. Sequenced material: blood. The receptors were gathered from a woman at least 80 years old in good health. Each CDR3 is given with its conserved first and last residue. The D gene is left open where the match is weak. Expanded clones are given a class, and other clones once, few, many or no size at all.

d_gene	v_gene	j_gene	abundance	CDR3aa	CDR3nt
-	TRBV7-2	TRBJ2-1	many	CASSLVSRGAFPNEQFF	TGTGCCAGCAGCTTAGTTTCTAGGGGGGCCTTTCCCAATGAGCAGTTCTTC
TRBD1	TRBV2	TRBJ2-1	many	CASNPGQVGSEQFF	TGTGCCAGCAATCCCGGACAGGTGGGATCCGAGCAGTTCTTC
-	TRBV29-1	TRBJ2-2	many	CSVGEDTGELFF	TGCAGCGTTGGTGAGGACACCGGGGAGCTGTTTTTT
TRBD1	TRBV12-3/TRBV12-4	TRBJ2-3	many	CASSLGQGYTDTQYF	TGTGCCAGCAGTTTGGGACAGGGGTACACAGATACGCAGTATTTT
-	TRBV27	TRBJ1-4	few	CASSPRPGEKLFF	TGTGCCAGCAGTCCTCGTCCAGGTGAAAAACTGTTTTTT
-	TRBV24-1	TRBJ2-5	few	CATSDFLGTETQYF	TGTGCCACCAGTGATTTTCTAGGGACGGAGACCCAGTACTTC
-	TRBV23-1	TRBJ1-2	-	CASSHRSSGQLPSYTF	TGCGCCAGCAGTCACCGAAGCTCCGGACAGCTTCCAAGCTACACCTTC
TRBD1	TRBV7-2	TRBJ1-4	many	CASSSTGGAHEKLFF	TGTGCCAGCAGCTCAACAGGGGGCGCCCATGAAAAACTGTTTTTT
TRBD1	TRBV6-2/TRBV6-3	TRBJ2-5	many	CASSNQQGGQETQYF	TGTGCCAGCAGTAACCAACAGGGGGGACAAGAGACCCAGTACTTC
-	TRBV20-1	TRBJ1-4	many	CSAIDREGATNEKLFF	TGCAGTGCTATTGACCGGGAGGGGGCAACTAATGAAAAACTGTTTTTT